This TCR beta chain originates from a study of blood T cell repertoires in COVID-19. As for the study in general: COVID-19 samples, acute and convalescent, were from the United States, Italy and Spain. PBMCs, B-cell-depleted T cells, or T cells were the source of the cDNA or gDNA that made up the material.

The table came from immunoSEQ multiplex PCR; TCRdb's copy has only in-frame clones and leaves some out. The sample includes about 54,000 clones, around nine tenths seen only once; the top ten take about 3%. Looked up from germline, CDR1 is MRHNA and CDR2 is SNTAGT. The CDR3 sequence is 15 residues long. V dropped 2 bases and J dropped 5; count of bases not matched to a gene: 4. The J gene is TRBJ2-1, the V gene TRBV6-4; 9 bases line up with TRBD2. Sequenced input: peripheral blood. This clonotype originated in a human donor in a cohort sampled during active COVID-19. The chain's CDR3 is CASSDGLAGNNEQFF. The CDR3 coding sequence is TGTGCCAGCAGTGACGGCCTAGCGGGGAACAATGAGCAGTTCTTC.